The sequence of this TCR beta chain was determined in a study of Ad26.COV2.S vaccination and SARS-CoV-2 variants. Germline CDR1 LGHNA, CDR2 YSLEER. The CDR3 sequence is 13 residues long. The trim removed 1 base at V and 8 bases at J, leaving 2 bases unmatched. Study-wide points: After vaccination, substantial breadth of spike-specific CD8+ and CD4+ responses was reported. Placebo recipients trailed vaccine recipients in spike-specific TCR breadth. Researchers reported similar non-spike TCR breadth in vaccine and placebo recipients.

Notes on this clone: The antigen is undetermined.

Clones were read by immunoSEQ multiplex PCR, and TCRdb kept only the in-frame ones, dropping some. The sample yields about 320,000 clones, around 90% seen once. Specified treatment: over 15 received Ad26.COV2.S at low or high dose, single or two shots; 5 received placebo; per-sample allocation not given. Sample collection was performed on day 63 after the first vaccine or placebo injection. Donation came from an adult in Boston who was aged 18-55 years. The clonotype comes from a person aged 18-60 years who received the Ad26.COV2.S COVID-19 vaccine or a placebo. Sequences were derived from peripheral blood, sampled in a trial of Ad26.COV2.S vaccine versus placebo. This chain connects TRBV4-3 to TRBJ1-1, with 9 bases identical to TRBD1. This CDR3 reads CASSQVQGAEAFF. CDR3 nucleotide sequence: TGCGCCAGCAGCCAAGTACAGGGGGCGGAAGCTTTCTTT.